Each of the 26 T cell receptor beta chains below was sequenced from the same sample in a study of blood T cells in healthy people across ages. The second PCR ran about 6 to 11 cycles with a sample-barcoded 5' primer and J-beta primers. TCRdb passed the 5' RACE reads through MiXCR, listing each CDR3 protein once. The sample records 1.5 million to 2 million distinct CDR3 sequences, 49% being singletons. Sequencing used blood. All receptors derive from a woman aged 40 to 55 in good health.

The chain joins TRBV12-3 or TRBV12-4 to TRBJ2-5, with 9 bases aligning to TRBD1. J lost 5 bases, V lost 6 bases, and 4 bases had no gene match. The CDR3 length is 13 residues. The CDR3 reads CASRRTGVETQYF. The CDR3 DNA sequence: TGTGCCAGCAGGAGGACAGGGGTGGAGACCCAGTACTTC.

A few counts support this clonotype. The chain carries TRBV29-1 and TRBJ1-2; possible D gene TRBD1, 5 bases. The CDR3 runs 12 residues. V lost 0 bases and J lost 4, with 6 bases in between. Germline V gives CDR1 SQVTM, CDR2 ANQGSEA. CDR3 region: CSVEETAYGYTF. CDR3 coding DNA: TGCAGCGTTGAAGAGACAGCCTATGGCTACACCTTC. The variable domain in full, with the rest retrieved from reference TRBV29-1 and TRBJ1-2, is SAVISQKPSRDICQRGTSLTIQCQVDSQVTMMFWYRQQPGQSLTLIATANQGSEATYESGFVIDKFPISRPNLTFSTLTVSNMSPEDSSIYLCSVEETAYGYTFGSGTRLTVV.

The V call is TRBV27, the J call TRBJ1-5; possible D gene TRBD1, 6 bases. The CDR3 sequence is 14 residues long. Trimming took 5 bases from V and 6 from J, leaving 14 bases between them. CDR1 MNHEY and CDR2 SMNVEV come from the germline V gene (reference sequence). The CDR3 region has the DNA TGTGCCAGCAGTCCGTACAGGGACGCTCAGCCCCAGCATTTT. Translated: CASSPYRDAQPQHF.

V gene TRBV7-2 combines with J gene TRBJ2-3; the match to TRBD2 covers 10 bases. Germline V gene sequence: CDR1 SGHTA, CDR2 FQGNSA. The trim removed 1 base at V and 4 bases at J, leaving 5 bases unmatched. This CDR3 has 16 residues. This CDR3 reads CASSLGISGGADTQYF. CDR3 nucleotides: TGTGCCAGCAGCTTAGGAATCAGCGGGGGGGCAGATACGCAGTATTTT.

The chain combines TRBV11-2 with TRBJ2-5, with D perhaps TRBD2 (7 bases). The germline V gene encodes CDR1 SGHAT and CDR2 FQNNGV. The V and J ends lost 1 base and 2 bases respectively, with 14 bases between them. CDR3 size: 16 residues. CDR3 sequence reads: CASSLVGGPSQETQYF. The CDR3, as DNA: TGTGCCAGCAGCTTAGTGGGGGGGCCAAGTCAAGAGACCCAGTACTTC. The complete variable domain, with remaining parts taken from reference TRBV11-2 and TRBJ2-5, reads EAGVAQSPRYKIIEKRQSVAFWCNPISGHATLYWYQQILGQGPKLLIQFQNNGVVDDSQLPKDRFSAERLKGVDSTLKIQPAKLEDSAVYLCASSLVGGPSQETQYFGPGTRLLVL.

The rearrangement joins TRBV12-5 to TRBJ2-7, with D unresolved. The CDR3 runs 13 residues. Germline V gene data show CDR1 as LGHNT and CDR2 as FRNRAP. V was shortened by 7 bases and J by 1 base, with 11 bases between the two germline ends. The CDR3 DNA is TGTGCTAGTGAAAGTTTAAGTTCCTACGAGCAGTACTTC. Its protein is CASESLSSYEQYF.

V gene TRBV12-3 or TRBV12-4 combines with J gene TRBJ2-3; D unresolved. The CDR3 runs to 14 residues. Trimming cost V 7 bases and J 2 bases, with 13 bases left between them. The CDR3 DNA is TGTGCCAGCAAAGATCTACGCAACACAGATACGCAGTATTTT. Its translation is CASKDLRNTDTQYF.

This clonotype turned up a few times. This chain connects TRBV5-1 to TRBJ2-1; TRBD2 might be the D (6 bases). V was cut by 0 bases and J by 7 bases, with 14 bases left in between. The CDR3 length is 15 residues. Germline lookup yields CDR1 SGHRS and CDR2 YFSETQ. The CDR3 region has the DNA TGCGCCAGCAGCTTGGACGCGGGCGGGGCTAATGAGCAGTTCTTC. This encodes CASSLDAGGANEQFF. Combining the CDR3 with reference TRBV5-1 and TRBJ2-1 gives the whole variable domain KAGVTQTPRYLIKTRGQQVTLSCSPISGHRSVSWYQQTPGQGLQFLFEYFSETQRNKGNFPGRFSGRQFSNSRSEMNVSTLELGDSALYLCASSLDAGGANEQFFGPGTRLTVL.

This clonotype was seen only once. The chain couples TRBV7-3 to TRBJ1-1; D call uncertain. The V gene's germline CDR1 is SGHTA and CDR2 FQGTGA. The CDR3 runs 13 residues. V was clipped by 1 base and J by 6 bases, with 9 bases between them. CDR3 DNA sequence: TGTGCCAGCAGCTTAAGTTCTAACGCTGAAGCTTTCTTT. This translates into CASSLSSNAEAFF.

Only a few counts were recorded for this clonotype. The V call is TRBV4-3, the J call TRBJ2-1, with D hard to call. With 6 bases removed from V and 4 bases from J, the gap between germline ends came to 10 bases. Germline values: CDR1 LGHNA, CDR2 YSLEER. The CDR3 sequence is 13 residues long. The CDR3: CASSPDLYNEQFF. The DNA for the CDR3 is TGCGCCAGCAGTCCCGACTTGTACAATGAGCAGTTCTTC.

The chain joins TRBV6-5 to TRBJ2-7, with 9 nucleotides matching TRBD1. The V segment lost 2 bases and the J segment 5 bases; nucleotides outside the gene matches: 7. This CDR3 contains 15 residues. CDR1 MNHEY and CDR2 SVGAGI come from the germline V gene. The CDR3 bases are TGTGCCAGCAGTTACCGCGGGACAGGGATCCACGAGCAGTACTTC. This sequence encodes CASSYRGTGIHEQYF.

The rearrangement uses TRBV6-6 and TRBJ1-2; D unresolved. The ends were cut back, 8 bases at V and 4 bases at J, with 11 bases in the middle. This CDR3 comprises 12 residues. The germline gives CDR1 MNHNY, CDR2 SVGAGI (reference sequence). CDR3 amino acids: CASFNPSYGYTF. The CDR3 nucleotides read TGTGCCAGCTTTAACCCCTCCTATGGCTACACCTTC.

The chain carries TRBV5-1 and TRBJ2-5, with TRBD1 matching 10 bases. The J call could be wrong; TRBJ2-7 is a better fit for the DNA end. The germline V gene has CDR1 SGHRS and CDR2 YFSETQ. CDR3 length equals 14 residues. In DNA form, the CDR3 reads TGCGCCAGCAGTTACGGGACAGGGGCCAACGAGCAGTACTTC. It encodes CASSYGTGANEQYF.

A remark on this clonotype: Sequence at one end of the junction differs from germline and may be a read error. The chain couples TRBV20-1 to TRBJ2-1, with TRBD2 matching 11 bases. The CDR3 runs to 16 residues. CDR1 and CDR2 from the germline V gene are DFQATT and SNEGSKA (reference sequence). The CDR3 DNA sequence: TGCAGTGCAAGAGTAGCGGGGGGGCCGAGGAACAATGAGCAGTTCTTC. Residues: CSARVAGGPRNNEQFF.

The J gene is TRBJ2-7, the V gene TRBV6-1; D might be TRBD1 (5 bases). Trimming removed 1 base from V and 3 bases from J, with 13 bases in between. Germline V gives CDR1 MNHNS, CDR2 SASEGT. The CDR3 consists of 15 residues. This CDR3 is CASSEVDSIDYEQYF. The CDR3 region has the DNA TGTGCCAGCAGTGAAGTTGACAGTATAGACTACGAGCAGTACTTC.

The chain recombines TRBV27 with TRBJ2-5; possibly TRBD2 for D (5 bases). V lost 6 bases and J lost 4, with 18 bases in between. Germline V gene sequence: CDR1 MNHEY, CDR2 SMNVEV (reference sequence). The CDR3 contains 15 residues. CDR3 nucleotides: TGTGCCAGCAGCTCTATGGCTACTCGGGGAGAGACCCAGTACTTC. This gives the protein CASSSMATRGETQYF.

The chain uses TRBV29-1 and TRBJ2-7; TRBD2 agrees at 8 bases. The trim removed 4 bases at V and 0 bases at J, leaving 2 bases unmatched. This CDR3 region has 13 residues. The germline CDR1 and CDR2 sequences are SQVTM and ANQGSEA. This CDR3 is CSVVSGSSYEQYF. The DNA for the CDR3 is TGCAGCGTTGTCAGCGGGAGCTCCTACGAGCAGTACTTC.

The V and J genes are TRBV2 and TRBJ2-3, with D perhaps matching TRBD2 (6 bases). The germline V gene has CDR1 SNHLY and CDR2 FYNNEI. This CDR3 is built from 18 residues. V shed 6 bases and J shed 4 bases, with 26 bases lying between them. The CDR3 is CASSLTGLRGSMADTQYF. In DNA, the CDR3 is TGTGCCAGCAGCCTGACTGGGTTGCGGGGTTCGATGGCAGATACGCAGTATTTT.

The chain links TRBV7-2 to TRBJ2-7, with TRBD1 matching over 7 bases. Germline values: CDR1 SGHTA, CDR2 FQGNSA. The CDR3 extends over 14 amino acids. Trimming cost V 5 bases and J 5 bases; bases outside gene matches: 9. The CDR3 coding sequence is TGTGCCAGCAGCCCACAGACAGGGCACCACGAGCAGTACTTC. As protein: CASSPQTGHHEQYF.

V gene TRBV5-1 combines with J gene TRBJ2-5, with D possibly TRBD1 on 6 matching bases. The J call may be in error: the DNA end matches TRBJ2-7 better. Germline V gene sequence: CDR1 SGHRS, CDR2 YFSETQ. This CDR3 spans 16 amino acids. The CDR3 here is CASSRRGDRPSYEQYF. The CDR3 DNA reads as TGCGCCAGCAGCCGAAGGGGAGACAGGCCCTCCTACGAGCAGTACTTC.

The chain employs TRBV28 and TRBJ1-4, with a possible D match to TRBD1 (5 bases). This CDR3 comprises 17 residues. Trimming stripped 6 bases from V and 0 bases from J, with 17 bases between. CDR1 and CDR2 (germline): MDHEN, SYDVKM. In nucleotides, the CDR3 is TGTGCCAGCAGCGCTCCAAGGGACGGCCCAACTAATGAAAAACTGTTTTTT. It translates to CASSAPRDGPTNEKLFF.

Only a few counts were recorded for this clonotype. The chain recombines TRBV7-9 with TRBJ2-3; 7 bases map to TRBD2. The CDR3 is 14 amino acids. The J segment lost 1 base and the V segment lost 6 bases, leaving 4 bases of the junction unmatched. Germline CDR1 and CDR2: SEHNR and FQNEAQ (reference sequence). The CDR3 loop reads CASRSSGGTDTQYF. In DNA form, the CDR3 reads TGTGCCAGCAGGTCAAGCGGGGGCACAGATACGCAGTATTTT.

This clonotype was counted a single time. The rearrangement joins TRBV7-2 to TRBJ2-3; 11 nucleotides agree with TRBD2. The V gene's germline CDR1 is SGHTA and CDR2 FQGNSA. V was pared by 4 bases and J by 0 bases, with 6 bases of the junction left unmatched. CDR3 length: 17 amino acids. CDR3 sequence (DNA): TGTGCCAGCAGCTCCCTAGCGGGGGGAATTAGCACAGATACGCAGTATTTT. It is translated as CASSSLAGGISTDTQYF.

V and J are TRBV7-2 and TRBJ2-4; D is possibly TRBD2 (5 bases). The DNA end lines up better with TRBJ2-7; the J call may be wrong. The CDR3 is made up of 14 amino acids. The germline gives CDR1 SGHTA, CDR2 FQGNSA. This chain's CDR3 is CASSSPGETYEQYF. CDR3 coding DNA: TGTGCCAGCAGCTCCCCCGGGGAAACCTACGAGCAGTACTTC.

CDR3: CASSVGTSGGAGELFF. In DNA, the CDR3 is TGTGCCAGCAGCGTCGGGACTAGCGGGGGGGCCGGGGAGCTGTTTTTT. The V and J genes are TRBV4-2 and TRBJ2-2; 16 nucleotides align to TRBD2. This CDR3 is 16 amino acids long. The germline V gene has CDR1 LGHNA and CDR2 YNFKEQ. Unmatched junction bases numbered 3, after V lost 5 bases and J lost 6 bases.

The chain joins TRBV20-1 to TRBJ2-1; 11 positions agree with TRBD2. The CDR3 totals 15 residues. Germline trimming cut 3 bases from V and 3 bases from J; bases unmatched to any gene: 4. The germline gives CDR1 DFQATT, CDR2 SNEGSKA (reference sequence). The CDR3 sequence: CSASTSGGHYNEQFF. In DNA form, the CDR3 reads TGCAGTGCTAGTACTAGCGGGGGCCACTACAATGAGCAGTTCTTC.